These T cell receptor beta chains were read from a single sample in a study of T cell responses to AZD1222 COVID-19 vaccine. The protocol was immunoSEQ multiplex PCR, while the TCRdb copy is restricted to in-frame clones and leaves out a portion. This sample yields roughly 120,000 clones, of which around 87% are seen a single time; about 1.2% belongs to the top ten. Sequencing used peripheral blood, obtained on day 0 of AZD1222 vaccination. The source of these receptors is an adult in good health. Each CDR3 is given with its conserved first and last residue. D genes are given only for firm matches. Not all rows give a size; the values are once, few, many and, for expanded clones, a class.

TRBJ1-5 | TRBD1 | TRBV7-9 | NA | CASSLSRTGGNQPQHF | TGTGCCAGCAGCTTATCTCGGACAGGGGGAAATCAGCCCCAGCATTTT
TRBJ2-7 | TRBD1 | TRBV10-3 | few | CATGQADSYEQYF | TGTGCCACCGGACAGGCCGACTCCTACGAGCAGTACTTC
TRBJ2-2 | NA | TRBV7-6 | NA | CASSPVGTETGELFF | TGTGCCAGCAGCCCCGTGGGTACCGAGACCGGGGAGCTGTTTTTT
TRBJ1-1 | TRBD1 | TRBV4-1 | NA | CASSPRTTGAEAFF | TGCGCCAGCAGCCCGCGGACTACAGGGGCTGAAGCTTTCTTT
TRBJ2-2 | NA | TRBV19 | NA | CASSRLGVGELFF | TGTGCCAGTAGTCGACTGGGCGTCGGGGAGCTGTTTTTT
TRBJ2-7 | NA | TRBV6-5 | NA | CASSRTGRGSYEQYF | TGTGCCAGCAGCAGGACAGGGAGGGGATCCTACGAGCAGTACTTC
TRBJ2-1 | TRBD2 | TRBV20-1 | NA | CSASIRGGLAGGSYNEQFF | TGCAGTGCTAGTATCCGGGGAGGACTAGCGGGGGGATCCTACAATGAGCAGTTCTTC
TRBJ1-6 | NA | TRBV5-1 | NA | CASSLEAGPNSPLHF | TGCGCCAGCAGCTTGGAGGCAGGCCCTAATTCACCCCTCCACTTT
TRBJ1-5 | TRBD1 | TRBV6-2/TRBV6-3 | NA | CASSTGTGDIGSNQPQHF | TGTGCCAGCAGTACCGGGACAGGGGATATCGGGAGCAATCAGCCCCAGCATTTT
TRBJ2-1 | NA | TRBV5-4 | NA | CASSLYGSPNEQFF | TGTGCCAGCAGCTTATATGGGTCCCCGAATGAGCAGTTCTTC
TRBJ1-2 | NA | TRBV2 | NA | CASSEDVYGYTF | TGTGCCAGCAGTGAAGATGTGTATGGCTACACCTTC
TRBJ2-1 | NA | TRBV12-5 | NA | CASGFPGPGVYNEQFF | TGTGCTAGTGGTTTCCCCGGCCCGGGGGTTTACAATGAGCAGTTCTTC
TRBJ2-1 | TRBD2 | TRBV11-2 | NA | CASSPSGGDNEQFF | TGTGCCAGCAGCCCGAGCGGGGGGGACAATGAGCAGTTCTTC
TRBJ2-3 | NA | TRBV10-2 | NA | CASTSRTDTQYF | TGCGCCAGCACTTCAAGGACAGATACGCAGTATTTT
TRBJ1-5 | NA | TRBV4-2 | NA | CASSQDPGGNQPQHF | TGTGCCAGCAGCCAAGATCCAGGGGGCAATCAGCCCCAGCATTTT
TRBJ1-5 | TRBD1 | TRBV7-2 | NA | CASSPRQGGQPQHF | TGTGCCAGCAGCCCCCGACAGGGAGGTCAGCCCCAGCATTTT
TRBJ1-1 | NA | TRBV5-5 | NA | CASSLELTEAFF | TGTGCCAGCAGCTTGGAGTTGACTGAAGCTTTCTTT
TRBJ2-1 | TRBD2 | TRBV11-3 | once | CASSPSGEHNEQFF | TGTGCCAGCAGCCCTAGCGGGGAGCACAATGAGCAGTTCTTC
TRBJ2-2 | NA | TRBV11-2 | NA | CASSFGAGELFF | TGTGCCAGCAGCTTTGGGGCCGGGGAGCTGTTTTTT
TRBJ2-3 | NA | TRBV7-8 | NA | CASSPRAMLGTDTQYF | TGTGCCAGCAGCCCACGGGCAATGTTGGGTACAGATACGCAGTATTTT
TRBJ1-1 | NA | TRBV6-5 | NA | CAGGGGNTEAFF | TGTGCCGGAGGCGGGGGGAACACTGAAGCTTTCTTT
TRBJ1-1 | NA | TRBV13 | NA | CASSPLTGNTEAFF | TGTGCCAGCAGCCCGCTGACAGGGAACACTGAAGCTTTCTTT
TRBJ1-1 | TRBD1 | TRBV2 | once | CASSEHSTGSAFF | TGTGCCAGCAGTGAACACTCGACAGGGAGTGCTTTCTTT
TRBJ2-2 | NA | TRBV7-9 | NA | CASSLGGPWSGELFF | TGTGCCAGCAGCTTGGGGGGCCCTTGGTCCGGGGAGCTGTTTTTT
TRBJ2-3 | NA | TRBV5-1 | NA | CASSVYRVGHGADTQYF | TGCGCCAGCAGCGTATACAGGGTCGGGCACGGTGCAGATACGCAGTATTTT
TRBJ2-2 | TRBD2 | TRBV15 | NA | CATRGAGGDTGELFF | TGTGCCACTAGGGGCGCGGGGGGAGACACCGGGGAGCTGTTTTTT
TRBJ2-3 | TRBD2 | TRBV27 | NA | CASSFSGLATDTQYF | TGTGCCAGCAGTTTTTCGGGACTAGCTACAGATACGCAGTATTTT
TRBJ2-3 | NA | TRBV18 | NA | CASSHKGGADTQYF | TGTGCCAGCTCACATAAGGGGGGCGCAGATACGCAGTATTTT
TRBJ2-7 | NA | TRBV10-2 | NA | CASSEQAGGEQYF | TGCGCCAGCAGTGAACAGGCCGGTGGCGAGCAGTACTTC
TRBJ2-7 | TRBD1 | TRBV9 | once | CASSLTGQGAKQYF | TGTGCCAGCAGCTTAACGGGACAGGGGGCCAAGCAGTACTTC
TRBJ1-1 | NA | TRBV6-5 | NA | CASRGHRNTEAFF | TGTGCCAGCAGGGGACATCGGAACACTGAAGCTTTCTTT
TRBJ2-2 | NA | TRBV28 | NA | CASSRWTGELFF | TGTGCCAGCAGTCGGTGGACCGGGGAGCTGTTTTTT
TRBJ1-4 | NA | TRBV6-6 | NA | CASSYDAEKLFF | TGTGCCAGCAGTTACGACGCAGAAAAACTGTTTTTT
TRBJ1-5 | NA | TRBV27 | NA | CASSPRGALWPQHF | TGTGCCAGCAGCCCCCGAGGGGCCCTTTGGCCCCAGCATTTT
TRBJ2-7 | NA | TRBV7-2 | NA | CASSLAPTGTGSSYEQYF | TGTGCCAGCAGCTTAGCCCCGACCGGGACGGGGAGCTCCTACGAGCAGTACTTC
TRBJ1-5 | NA | TRBV7-6 | NA | CASLRVKQGNQPQHF | TGTGCCAGCTTGAGGGTGAAGCAAGGCAATCAGCCCCAGCATTTT
TRBJ1-6 | TRBD1 | TRBV7-2 | NA | CASSLVRTGVHSPLHF | TGTGCCAGCAGCTTAGTTAGGACAGGGGTTCACTCACCCCTCCACTTT
TRBJ1-3 | NA | TRBV5-1 | few | CASSSTPTGPGNTIYF | TGCGCCAGCAGCTCCACGCCAACCGGACCTGGAAACACCATATATTTT
TRBJ1-1 | TRBD1 | TRBV29-1 | NA | CSAAGQGAMSFF | TGCAGCGCTGCGGGACAGGGGGCAATGTCTTTCTTT
TRBJ1-3 | NA | TRBV25-1 | NA | CASSELGALGNTIYF | TGTGCCAGCAGTGAATTAGGAGCCCTGGGGAACACCATATATTTT
TRBJ2-7 | NA | TRBV4-1 | NA | CASSPRGFDEQYF | TGCGCCAGCAGCCCCAGGGGATTTGACGAGCAGTACTTC
TRBJ1-4 | TRBD1 | TRBV11-2 | NA | CASSFRTGRASTNEKLFF | TGTGCCAGCAGCTTTCGGACAGGGAGGGCATCAACTAATGAAAAACTGTTTTTT
TRBJ1-5 | TRBD1 | TRBV7-2 | NA | CASSETGGDQPQHF | TGTGCCAGCAGCGAAACAGGGGGCGATCAGCCCCAGCATTTT
TRBJ1-1 | TRBD1 | TRBV6-5 | NA | CASSWDRSRGTEAFF | TGTGCCAGCAGCTGGGACAGGTCCCGAGGGACTGAAGCTTTCTTT
TRBJ2-7 | NA | TRBV27 | NA | CASSFDRKHEQYF | TGTGCCAGCAGTTTCGACAGGAAACACGAGCAGTACTTC
TRBJ1-2 | NA | TRBV6-5 | NA | CASSYSRWGAYGYTF | TGTGCCAGCAGTTACAGTCGATGGGGCGCCTATGGCTACACCTTC
TRBJ1-3 | NA | TRBV27 | once | CATKVSPEQGNTIYF | TGTGCCACCAAAGTTTCCCCCGAGCAAGGAAACACCATATATTTT
TRBJ2-7 | TRBD2 | TRBV5-1 | NA | CASSLDSAGPGGEQYF | TGCGCCAGCAGCTTGGACTCAGCGGGACCGGGGGGAGAGCAGTACTTC
TRBJ2-7 | TRBD1 | TRBV19 | NA | CASSRTGAYEQYF | TGTGCCAGTTCTCGGACAGGAGCCTACGAGCAGTACTTC
TRBJ2-7 | NA | TRBV29-1 | NA | CSAKQGSSQNEQYF | TGCAGCGCCAAACAGGGATCCTCCCAAAACGAGCAGTACTTC
TRBJ1-2 | TRBD1 | TRBV6-5 | NA | CASSHNRGGYTF | TGTGCCAGCAGTCACAACAGGGGTGGCTACACCTTC
TRBJ1-4 | NA | TRBV3-1/TRBV3-2 | NA | CASSQVGVEKLFF | TGTGCCAGCAGCCAAGTAGGTGTTGAAAAACTGTTTTTT
TRBJ1-6 | NA | TRBV6-4 | few | CASSDSSAKPLHF | TGTGCCAGCAGTGACTCGTCAGCAAAACCCCTCCACTTT